The clone carrying this T cell receptor beta chain has at least ten counts. Its antigen is still unknown. Germline CDR1 reads LNHDA; CDR2 reads SQIVND (reference sequence). The CDR3 sequence is 19 residues long. Unmatched junction bases numbered 21, after V lost 5 bases and J lost 8 bases. The sample belongs to a study of T cell repertoires in cytomegalovirus infection. Notes on the study in general: Dominant in the ex vivo response were TCR beta clonotypes restricted by HLA-C and specific for CMV.

TCRdb re-derived calls from the reads in MiXCR, one entry per CDR3 protein. Of 150,000 to 200,000 distinct CDR3 sequences listed, nearly 9.5% are singletons. The chain recombines TRBV19 with TRBJ2-1; 10 nucleotides match TRBD1. Sequencing was performed on PBMCs. The TCR sequence derives from a human donor in good health (CMV status not recorded). Some clones in this sample may be carry-over from other donors' samples. Here the CDR3 DNA reads TGTGCCAGTAGTTCGCGGACAGGGGGTTCCGGGGCTTTCGGCGATGAGCAGTTCTTC. This translates into CASSSRTGGSGAFGDEQFF. Looking up the rest from reference TRBV19 and TRBJ2-1 gives the full variable domain: DGGITQSPKYLFRKEGQNVTLSCEQNLNHDAMYWYRQDPGQGLRLIYYSQIVNDFQKGDIAEGYSVSREKKESFPLTVTSAQKNPTAFYLCASSSRTGGSGAFGDEQFFGPGTRLTVL.